The source of this TCR beta chain is a study of T-cell reconstitution after alpha-beta-depleted transplantation in children. Looked up from germline, CDR1 is LGHNA and CDR2 is YSLEER. The V end was cut by 3 bases, the J end by 3 bases, with 17 bases between. The CDR3 spans 16 residues. Unique molecular identifiers were used in preparing the TCRbeta library. TCRdb analysed the PCR reads with MiXCR anew, one entry per CDR3 protein. The sample holds 100,000 or so distinct CDR3 sequences, approximately 8% seen once. This chain uses TRBV4-3 with TRBJ1-1; D ambiguous. The sequence was obtained from a boy aged 2 to 9 with acute lymphoblastic leukemia, due to receive a stem cell transplant. Sequences were derived from PBMCs, sampled before TCRalphabeta/CD19-depleted stem cell transplant. In nucleotides, the CDR3 is TGCGCCAGCAGCCACCTCCCCGGGGATGTAGACACTGAAGCTTTCTTT. Protein product: CASSHLPGDVDTEAFF.